A selection of T cell receptor beta chains follows, all from one sample in a study of human T cells and chemical hapten exposure. TCRdb used MiXCR to reprocess the RACE reads, holding one entry per CDR3 protein. The table has about 64,000 distinct CDR3 sequences, approximately 11% seen once; the top ten hold about 2.3%. The sequencing used whole blood, collected in connection with sensitization to the hapten diphenylcyclopropenone (DPC). All receptors come from a woman aged 30 to 39 with alopecia areata. Some clones in this sample may be carry-over from other donors' samples. Each CDR3 is given with its conserved first and last residue. D genes are given only for firm matches. A clone size is listed for some rows: how often the clone was seen (once, few, many), or a class if it is expanded.

v_call	d_call	j_call	clone_size	cdr3_nt	cdr3_aa
TRBV27	TRBD1	TRBJ2-7	few	TGTGCCAGCAGTCGCACAGGGGGCTCTACGGCCTACGAGCAGTACTTC	CASSRTGGSTAYEQYF
TRBV2	NA	TRBJ2-1	many	TGTGCCAGCAGGCCTATTAAGGGACATATCGGTGGGCAGTTCTTC	CASRPIKGHIGGQFF
TRBV5-1	TRBD2	TRBJ2-7	many	TGCGCCAGCAGCTTGGAACCGGGACTAGCGCGTGAGCAGTACTTC	CASSLEPGLAREQYF
TRBV5-5	NA	TRBJ2-5	NA	TGTGCCAGCAGCTCAGGACAGTTAGAAGAGACCCAGTACTTC	CASSSGQLEETQYF
TRBV6-2/TRBV6-3	NA	TRBJ2-7	few	TGTGCCAGCAGTTACGGGCGAGGATACTCCTACGAGCAGTACTTC	CASSYGRGYSYEQYF
TRBV29-1	NA	TRBJ1-1	few	TGCAGCGTTGAAAGAGGACTGAACACTGAAGCTTTCTTT	CSVERGLNTEAFF
TRBV6-1	NA	TRBJ1-2	many	TGTGCCAGCAGTGAGCTGAGAGAAACCTATGGCTACACCTTC	CASSELRETYGYTF
TRBV12-3/TRBV12-4	TRBD1	TRBJ1-5	NA	TGTGCCAGCAGCGCGACAGGGAGCAATCAGCCCCAGCATTTT	CASSATGSNQPQHF
TRBV29-1	TRBD1	TRBJ1-1	few	TGCAGCGCAGCAAAGGGGGCCACTGAAGCTTTCTTT	CSAAKGATEAFF
TRBV2	TRBD1	TRBJ1-2	few	TGTGCCAGCCGTCCCGGGACAGGGAATGGCTACACCTTC	CASRPGTGNGYTF
TRBV20-1	TRBD1	TRBJ1-5	NA	TGCAGTGCTAGGACAGGGAGCGACGGTCAGCCCCAGCATTTT	CSARTGSDGQPQHF
TRBV12-3/TRBV12-4	NA	TRBJ1-5	few	TGTGCCAGCAGGACGGGTATTAGCAATCAGCCCCAGCATTTT	CASRTGISNQPQHF
TRBV11-3	NA	TRBJ2-3	few	TGTGCCAGCAGCTTGGGTACTGGACTCCGCACAGATACGCAGTATTTT	CASSLGTGLRTDTQYF
TRBV7-9	NA	TRBJ1-3	NA	TGTGCCAGCAGCTCACCGGCAGCCGGAAACACCATATATTTT	CASSSPAAGNTIYF
TRBV11-2	NA	TRBJ1-1	few	TGTGCCAGCAGCAAAGACAGACTGAACACTGAAGCTTTCTTT	CASSKDRLNTEAFF
TRBV28	TRBD1	TRBJ2-2	few	TGTGCCAGCAGAAATTTAACCCCCCGGGACAGGGTTTTCGGGGAGCTGTTTTTT	CASRNLTPRDRVFGELFF
TRBV12-3/TRBV12-4	NA	TRBJ2-7	NA	TGTGCCAGCACCCGGGACTTCTCCTACGAGCAGTACTTC	CASTRDFSYEQYF
TRBV24-1	NA	TRBJ1-1	NA	TGTGCCACCATGGCCGAGCGAGGAGAAGCTTTCTTT	CATMAERGEAFF
TRBV20-1	TRBD2	TRBJ2-5	NA	TGCAGTGCCCGGGGGGCTAGCGGGACTCAAGAGACCCAGTACTTC	CSARGASGTQETQYF
TRBV7-9	TRBD2	TRBJ2-3	few	TGTGCCAGCAGCCCGGGGACTAGCGGGGCGGATACGCAGTATTTT	CASSPGTSGADTQYF
TRBV6-4	NA	TRBJ1-6	many	TGTGCCAGCAGTGATATCGGGGGCGGTTCACCCCTCCACTTT	CASSDIGGGSPLHF
TRBV11-3	NA	TRBJ2-1	NA	TGTGCCAGCAGCTTCCCGGACAGAGTCTACAATGAGCAGTTCTTC	CASSFPDRVYNEQFF
TRBV12-3/TRBV12-4	NA	TRBJ2-5	NA	TGTGCCAGCAGTTCTCGTGGACCCCCGGCCCAAGAGACCCAGTACTTC	CASSSRGPPAQETQYF
TRBV7-2	TRBD1	TRBJ1-4	few	TGTGCCAGCAGCTTGGGACAGCCCCTTAATGAAAAACTGTTTTTT	CASSLGQPLNEKLFF
TRBV5-1	NA	TRBJ1-1	few	TGCGCCAGCAGCTTGAAGGGAAACACTGAAGCTTTCTTT	CASSLKGNTEAFF
TRBV20-1	NA	TRBJ1-4	NA	TGCAGTGCTAGACCCACCCAGGGTTGGGAAAAACTGTTTTTT	CSARPTQGWEKLFF
TRBV7-9	NA	TRBJ2-3	few	TGTGCCAGCAGCTTTTTGGTTAGCGATGGCACAGATACGCAGTATTTT	CASSFLVSDGTDTQYF
TRBV11-2	NA	TRBJ2-5	NA	TGTGCCAGCAGCTTAGTAGGCAGCCAAGAGACCCAGTACTTC	CASSLVGSQETQYF
TRBV3-1	TRBD2	TRBJ2-1	few	TGTGCCAGCAGCCGGTGGGCTAGCGGGAGTAAGTACAATGAGCAGTTCTTC	CASSRWASGSKYNEQFF
TRBV7-9	NA	TRBJ2-3	few	TGTGCCAGCAGCCAAAGGGGTTCGGAAACAGATACGCAGTATTTT	CASSQRGSETDTQYF
TRBV3-1	NA	TRBJ1-4	few	TGTGCCAGCAGCCAATCGGACGACGGTGCAACTAATGAAAAACTGTTTTTT	CASSQSDDGATNEKLFF
TRBV7-9	NA	TRBJ2-2	NA	TGTGCCAGCAGCTTTGGCCGGGCAACCGGGGAGCTGTTTTTT	CASSFGRATGELFF
TRBV5-1	NA	TRBJ1-5	many	TGCGCCAGCAGCTTGGGTGAAGGTGATAGCAATCAGCCCCAGCATTTT	CASSLGEGDSNQPQHF
TRBV20-1	TRBD2	TRBJ2-7	NA	TGCAGTGCTGCGCCCGGGCGAAGCGGGGCCCCTTCCGAGCAGTACTTC	CSAAPGRSGAPSEQYF
TRBV7-2	NA	TRBJ2-1	NA	TGTGCCAGCAGCAAGACCGTTCGCAATGAGCAGTTCTTC	CASSKTVRNEQFF
TRBV20-1	NA	TRBJ2-7	NA	TGCAGTGCCCACCGGGGAGGCCTTCCCTACGAGCAGTACTTC	CSAHRGGLPYEQYF
TRBV29-1	NA	TRBJ1-1	NA	TGCAGCGTTGATGGGGTAGCCATGAACACTGAAGCTTTCTTT	CSVDGVAMNTEAFF
TRBV7-2	NA	TRBJ2-1	NA	TGTGCCAGCAGCTTTCTAGCAAGCTCCTACAATGAGCAGTTCTTC	CASSFLASSYNEQFF
TRBV6-1	NA	TRBJ2-3	NA	TGTGCCAGCAGTGAGTGGGCTGGAGATACGCAGTATTTT	CASSEWAGDTQYF
TRBV9	TRBD1	TRBJ2-1	NA	TGTGCCAGCAGCACCCCCCGGGACAGGGTCCCAGGCTGGTACAATGAGCAGTTCTTC	CASSTPRDRVPGWYNEQFF
TRBV4-3	NA	TRBJ1-3	many	TGCGCCAGCAGCCAAGAGGAACGTGTGTCGAGGACTGGAAACACCATATATTTT	CASSQEERVSRTGNTIYF
TRBV12-3/TRBV12-4	NA	TRBJ2-3	NA	TGTGCCAGCAGTACACTAGTTACCGATACGCAGTATTTT	CASSTLVTDTQYF
TRBV7-2	NA	TRBJ2-3	many	TGTGCCAGCAGCGTATTCCCTGGGCACCTTAGCACAGATACGCAGTATTTT	CASSVFPGHLSTDTQYF
TRBV7-2	NA	TRBJ1-3	few	TGTGCCAGCAGCCTCGACGCCAGCACCATATATTTT	CASSLDASTIYF
TRBV28	TRBD2	TRBJ2-1	NA	TGTGCCAGCAGTTTTACTAGCGGGAGGGCCAATGAGCAGTTCTTC	CASSFTSGRANEQFF
TRBV19	TRBD1	TRBJ2-2	few	TGTGCCAGTTCAGACAGGGGTAACACCGGGGAGCTGTTTTTT	CASSDRGNTGELFF
TRBV12-3/TRBV12-4	NA	TRBJ1-5	NA	TGTGCCAGCAGTTTGGCAGAGAATCAGCCCCAGCATTTT	CASSLAENQPQHF
TRBV4-2	NA	TRBJ1-6	NA	TGTGCCAGCAGCCAAGATGATGGGGGCCGGGGGCCTTCACCCCTCCACTTT	CASSQDDGGRGPSPLHF
TRBV29-1	TRBD1	TRBJ2-1	NA	TGCAGCGTTGAAGATATCGGGACAGGGCTCTACAATGAGCAGTTCTTC	CSVEDIGTGLYNEQFF
TRBV10-3	TRBD1	TRBJ1-5	NA	TGTGCCATCAGCGGAACAGGGGATGTCCAGCCCCAGCATTTT	CAISGTGDVQPQHF
TRBV29-1	NA	TRBJ1-1	many	TGCAGCACCCACGGTGTGGGGGGAGTCCACACTGAAGCTTTCTTT	CSTHGVGGVHTEAFF
TRBV15	TRBD2	TRBJ2-7	NA	TGTGCCACCAGCAGAGAGAGGGGACTAGCTTACGAGCAGTACTTC	CATSRERGLAYEQYF
TRBV4-2	TRBD2	TRBJ2-4	few	TGTGCCAGCAGCCAAGCCGGGACTAGCAACATTCAGTACTTC	CASSQAGTSNIQYF
TRBV5-1	NA	TRBJ2-5	few	TGCGCCAGCAGCTTGGAACCCTCAGGGGATCAGACCCAGTACTTC	CASSLEPSGDQTQYF
TRBV27	TRBD2	TRBJ2-7	few	TGTGCCAGCAGTTTATTGGGACTAGCGGGAGGGCCCTACGAGCAGTACTTC	CASSLLGLAGGPYEQYF